The clone carrying this T cell receptor beta chain was recorded many times. TCRdb re-derived calls from the RT-PCR reads in MiXCR, one entry per CDR3 protein. The sample contains more than 550,000 distinct CDR3 sequences, 14% of which appear only once. Sequencing was carried out using memory CD4+ T cells from blood. This clonotype was obtained from a female donor in good health, serving as a healthy control.

The CDR3 spells CASSGGRVTTEAFF. The DNA for the CDR3 is TGTGCCAGCAGTGGAGGAAGGGTAACCACTGAAGCTTTCTTT. The V call is TRBV6-1, the J call TRBJ1-1; D is ambiguous. Germline CDR1 MNHNS, CDR2 SASEGT. The CDR3 is 14 amino acids. V was trimmed by 4 bases and J by 4 bases, leaving 13 bases between them.